What follows describes a single T cell receptor beta chain. The target antigen is unknown. A multiplex PCR was run with 60 Vbeta primers and 13 Jbeta primers. Sequencing was performed with immunoSEQ multiplex PCR; in TCRdb, only in-frame clones are kept and a portion is missing. The table lists approximately 150,000 clones, about 69% of them singletons. This entry belongs to a study of cytomegalovirus exposure and HLA in healthy donors. Study observations and caveats: A later analysis showed TCR association rates differing by HLA locus, peaking at DRB1 and lowest at HLA-C.

This sequence was found in a human donor in good health. What was sequenced was PBMCs.

CDR3 sequence reads: CSVEGTGLAKNIQYF. CDR3 DNA sequence: TGCAGCGTCGAGGGGACAGGACTAGCCAAAAACATTCAGTACTTC. The chain recombines TRBV29-1 with TRBJ2-4; 8 nucleotides agree with TRBD1. Germline CDR1 and CDR2: SQVTM and ANQGSEA. J gave up 0 bases and V 6 bases, and 7 bases lay outside the gene matches. The CDR3 totals 15 residues.